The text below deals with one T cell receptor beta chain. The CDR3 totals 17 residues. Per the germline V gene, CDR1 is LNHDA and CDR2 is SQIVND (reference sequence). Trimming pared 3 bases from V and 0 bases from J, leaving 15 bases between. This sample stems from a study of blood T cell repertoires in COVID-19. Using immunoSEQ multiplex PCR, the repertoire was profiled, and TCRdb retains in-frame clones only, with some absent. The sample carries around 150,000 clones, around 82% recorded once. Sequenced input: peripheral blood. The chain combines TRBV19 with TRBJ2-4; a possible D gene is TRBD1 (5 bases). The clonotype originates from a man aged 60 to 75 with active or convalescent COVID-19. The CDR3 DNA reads TGTGCCAGTAGTATCTTACCCAGCAGGGCAGCCAAAAACATTCAGTACTTC. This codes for CASSILPSRAAKNIQYF. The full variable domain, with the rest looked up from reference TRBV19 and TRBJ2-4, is DGGITQSPKYLFRKEGQNVTLSCEQNLNHDAMYWYRQDPGQGLRLIYYSQIVNDFQKGDIAEGYSVSREKKESFPLTVTSAQKNPTAFYLCASSILPSRAAKNIQYFGAGTRLSVL.